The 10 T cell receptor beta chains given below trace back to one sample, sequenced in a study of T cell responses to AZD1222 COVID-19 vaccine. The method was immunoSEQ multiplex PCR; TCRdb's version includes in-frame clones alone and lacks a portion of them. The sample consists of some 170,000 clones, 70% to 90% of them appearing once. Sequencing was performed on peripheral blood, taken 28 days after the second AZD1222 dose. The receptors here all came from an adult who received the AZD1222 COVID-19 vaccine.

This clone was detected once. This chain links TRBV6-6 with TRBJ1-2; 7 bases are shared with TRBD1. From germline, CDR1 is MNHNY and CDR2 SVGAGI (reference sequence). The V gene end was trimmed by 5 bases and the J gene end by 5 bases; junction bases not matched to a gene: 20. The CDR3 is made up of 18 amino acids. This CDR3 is CASSRQGVQLNILYGYTF. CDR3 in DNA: TGTGCCAGCAGTCGACAGGGCGTTCAGCTCAATATCTTATATGGCTACACCTTC.

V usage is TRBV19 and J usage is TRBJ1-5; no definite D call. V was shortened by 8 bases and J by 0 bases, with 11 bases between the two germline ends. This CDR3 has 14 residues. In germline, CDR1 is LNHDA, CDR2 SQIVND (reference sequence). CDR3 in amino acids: CASSQSLSNQPQHF. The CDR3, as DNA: TGTGCCAGTTCTCAGTCTCTTAGCAATCAGCCCCAGCATTTT.

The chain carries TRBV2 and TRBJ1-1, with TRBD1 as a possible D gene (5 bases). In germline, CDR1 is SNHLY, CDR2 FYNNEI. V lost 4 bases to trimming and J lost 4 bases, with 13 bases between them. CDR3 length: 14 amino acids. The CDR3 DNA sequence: TGTGCCAGCAGTGTCACAGGCTTAGGCACTGAAGCTTTCTTT. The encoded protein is CASSVTGLGTEAFF.

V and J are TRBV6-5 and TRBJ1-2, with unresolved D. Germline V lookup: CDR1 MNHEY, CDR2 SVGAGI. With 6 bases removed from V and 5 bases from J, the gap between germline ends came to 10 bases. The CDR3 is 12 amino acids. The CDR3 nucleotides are TGTGCCAGCAGCCTTGAGAGGTATGGCTACACCTTC. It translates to CASSLERYGYTF.

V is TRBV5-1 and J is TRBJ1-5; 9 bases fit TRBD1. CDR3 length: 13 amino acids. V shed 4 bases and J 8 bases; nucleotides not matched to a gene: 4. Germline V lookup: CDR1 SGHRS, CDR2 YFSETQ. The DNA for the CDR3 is TGCGCCAGCAGCCCCGGACAGGGGAAGCCCCAGCATTTT. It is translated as CASSPGQGKPQHF.

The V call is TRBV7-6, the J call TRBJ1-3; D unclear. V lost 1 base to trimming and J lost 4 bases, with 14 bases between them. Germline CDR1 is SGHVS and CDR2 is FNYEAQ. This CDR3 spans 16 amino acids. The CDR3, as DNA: TGTGCCAGCAGCTTAGACCCGGCCAGCCTAGGAAACACCATATATTTT. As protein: CASSLDPASLGNTIYF.

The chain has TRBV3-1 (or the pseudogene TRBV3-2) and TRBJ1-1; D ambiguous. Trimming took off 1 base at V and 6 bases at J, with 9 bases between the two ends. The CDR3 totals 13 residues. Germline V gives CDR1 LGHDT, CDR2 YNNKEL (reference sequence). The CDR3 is CASSQGYGAEAFF. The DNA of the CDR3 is TGTGCCAGCAGCCAAGGGTACGGGGCTGAAGCTTTCTTT.

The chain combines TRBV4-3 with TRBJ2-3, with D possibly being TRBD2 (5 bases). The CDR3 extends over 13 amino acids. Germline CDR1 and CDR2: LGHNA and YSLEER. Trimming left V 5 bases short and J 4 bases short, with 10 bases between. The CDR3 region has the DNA TGCGCCAGCAGCTCGGGGATAGCAGATACGCAGTATTTT. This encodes CASSSGIADTQYF.

The CDR3 coding sequence is TGTGCCAGCAGCCAGGCCCAAAGTTATCGAGCTTTCTTT. Amino acids: CASSQAQSYRAFF. V is TRBV3-1 (or the pseudogene TRBV3-2) and J is TRBJ1-1, with D hard to call. Germline-derived CDR1 and CDR2 are LGHDT and YNNKEL (reference sequence). The V end lost 3 bases, the J end lost 10 bases, and 15 bases lay between the germline ends. The CDR3 is 13 residues long.

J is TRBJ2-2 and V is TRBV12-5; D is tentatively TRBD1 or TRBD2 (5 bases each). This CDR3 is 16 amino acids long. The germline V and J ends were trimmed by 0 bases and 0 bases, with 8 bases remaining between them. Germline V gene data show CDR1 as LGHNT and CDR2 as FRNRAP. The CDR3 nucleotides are TGTGCTAGTGGTTTGGTAATGGGACCGAACACCGGGGAGCTGTTTTTT. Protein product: CASGLVMGPNTGELFF.